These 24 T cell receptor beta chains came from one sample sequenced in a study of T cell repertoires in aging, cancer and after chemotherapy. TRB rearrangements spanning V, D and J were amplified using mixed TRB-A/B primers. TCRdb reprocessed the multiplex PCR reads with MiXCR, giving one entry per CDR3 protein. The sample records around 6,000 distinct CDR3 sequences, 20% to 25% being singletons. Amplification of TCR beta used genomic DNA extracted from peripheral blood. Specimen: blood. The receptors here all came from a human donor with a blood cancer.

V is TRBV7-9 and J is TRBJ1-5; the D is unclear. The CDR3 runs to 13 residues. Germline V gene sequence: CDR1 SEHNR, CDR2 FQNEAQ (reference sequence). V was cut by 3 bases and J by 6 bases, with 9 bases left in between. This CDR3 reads CASSFLGRQPQHF. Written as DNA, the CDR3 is TGTGCCAGCAGCTTTCTGGGCCGTCAGCCCCAGCATTTT.

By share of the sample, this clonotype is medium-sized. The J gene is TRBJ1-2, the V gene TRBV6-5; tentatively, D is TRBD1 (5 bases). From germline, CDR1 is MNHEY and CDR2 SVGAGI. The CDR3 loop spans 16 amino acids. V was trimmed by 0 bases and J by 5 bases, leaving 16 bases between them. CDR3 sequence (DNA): TGTGCCAGCAGTTACTCGGTAGGGGCGTCCATTTATGGCTACACCTTC. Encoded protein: CASSYSVGASIYGYTF.

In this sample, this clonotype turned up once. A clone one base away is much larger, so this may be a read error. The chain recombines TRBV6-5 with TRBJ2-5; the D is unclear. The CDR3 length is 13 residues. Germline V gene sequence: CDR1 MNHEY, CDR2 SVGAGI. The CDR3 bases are TGTGCCAGCAGTCCGAGGACCCAAGAGACCAAGTACTTC. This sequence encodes CASSPRTQETKYF.

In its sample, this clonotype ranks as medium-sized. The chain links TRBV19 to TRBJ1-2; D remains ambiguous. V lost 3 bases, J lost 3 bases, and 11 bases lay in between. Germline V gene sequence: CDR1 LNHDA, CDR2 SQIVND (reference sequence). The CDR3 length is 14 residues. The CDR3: CASSIGLSDYGYTF. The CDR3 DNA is TGTGCCAGTAGTATCGGGTTATCGGACTATGGCTACACCTTC.

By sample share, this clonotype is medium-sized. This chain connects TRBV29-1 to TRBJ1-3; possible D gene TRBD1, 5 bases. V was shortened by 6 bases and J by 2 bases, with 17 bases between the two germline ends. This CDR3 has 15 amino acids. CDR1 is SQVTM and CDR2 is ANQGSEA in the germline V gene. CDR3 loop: CSVQRVAGPGNTIYF. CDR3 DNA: TGCAGCGTCCAAAGGGTGGCAGGGCCTGGAAACACCATATATTTT.

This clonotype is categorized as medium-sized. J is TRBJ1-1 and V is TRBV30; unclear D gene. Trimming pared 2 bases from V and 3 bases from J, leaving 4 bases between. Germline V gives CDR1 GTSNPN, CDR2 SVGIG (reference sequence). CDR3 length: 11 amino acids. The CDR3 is CAWSTDTEAFF. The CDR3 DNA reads TGTGCCTGGAGTACGGACACTGAAGCTTTCTTT.

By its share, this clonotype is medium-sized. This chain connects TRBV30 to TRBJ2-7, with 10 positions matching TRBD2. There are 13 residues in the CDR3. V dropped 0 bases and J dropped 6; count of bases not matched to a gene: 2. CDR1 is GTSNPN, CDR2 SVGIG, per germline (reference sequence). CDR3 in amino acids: CAWSVTSGIEQYF. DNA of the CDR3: TGTGCCTGGAGTGTAACTAGCGGGATCGAGCAGTACTTC.

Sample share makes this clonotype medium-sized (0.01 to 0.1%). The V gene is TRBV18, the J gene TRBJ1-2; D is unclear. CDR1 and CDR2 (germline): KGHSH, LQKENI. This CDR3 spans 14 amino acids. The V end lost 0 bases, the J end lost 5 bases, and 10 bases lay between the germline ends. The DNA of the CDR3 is TGTGCCAGCTCACCACCGACCGAGAAGTATGGCTACACCTTC. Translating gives CASSPPTEKYGYTF.

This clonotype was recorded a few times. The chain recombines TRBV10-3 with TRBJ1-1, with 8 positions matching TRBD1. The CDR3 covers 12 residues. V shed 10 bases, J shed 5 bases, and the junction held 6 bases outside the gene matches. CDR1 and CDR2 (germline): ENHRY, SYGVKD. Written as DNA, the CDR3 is TGTGCCACCGGACAGGGTCGGACTGAAGCTTTCTTT. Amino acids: CATGQGRTEAFF.

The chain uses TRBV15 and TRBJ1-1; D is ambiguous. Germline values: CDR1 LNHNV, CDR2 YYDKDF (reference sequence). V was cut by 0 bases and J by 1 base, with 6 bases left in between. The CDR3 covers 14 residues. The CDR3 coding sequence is TGTGCCACCAGCAGAGATCAGGCGAACACTGAAGCTTTCTTT. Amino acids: CATSRDQANTEAFF.

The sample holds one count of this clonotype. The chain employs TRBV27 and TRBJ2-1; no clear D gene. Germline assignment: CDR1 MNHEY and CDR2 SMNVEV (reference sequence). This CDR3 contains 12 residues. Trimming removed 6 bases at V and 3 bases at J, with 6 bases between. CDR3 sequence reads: CASRNVYNEQFF. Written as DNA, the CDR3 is TGTGCCAGCAGGAATGTCTACAATGAGCAGTTCTTC.

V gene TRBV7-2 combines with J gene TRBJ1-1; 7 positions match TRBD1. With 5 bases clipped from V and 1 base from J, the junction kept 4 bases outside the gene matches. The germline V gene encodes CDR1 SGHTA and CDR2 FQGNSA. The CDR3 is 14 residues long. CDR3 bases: TGTGCCAGCAGCAGGACAGGCTGGAACACTGAAGCTTTCTTT. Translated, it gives CASSRTGWNTEAFF.

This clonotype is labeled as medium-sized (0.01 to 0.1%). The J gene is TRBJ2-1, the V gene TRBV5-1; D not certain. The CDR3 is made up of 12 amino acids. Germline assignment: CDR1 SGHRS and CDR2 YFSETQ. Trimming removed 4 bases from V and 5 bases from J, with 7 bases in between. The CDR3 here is CASSMGNNEQFF. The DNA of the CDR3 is TGCGCCAGCAGCATGGGGAACAATGAGCAGTTCTTC.

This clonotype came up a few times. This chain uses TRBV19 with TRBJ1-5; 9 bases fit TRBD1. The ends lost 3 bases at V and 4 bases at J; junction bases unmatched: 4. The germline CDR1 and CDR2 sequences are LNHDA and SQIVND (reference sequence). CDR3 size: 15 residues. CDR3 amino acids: CASSILQGANQPQHF. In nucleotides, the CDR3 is TGTGCCAGTAGTATTTTACAGGGGGCGAATCAGCCCCAGCATTTT.

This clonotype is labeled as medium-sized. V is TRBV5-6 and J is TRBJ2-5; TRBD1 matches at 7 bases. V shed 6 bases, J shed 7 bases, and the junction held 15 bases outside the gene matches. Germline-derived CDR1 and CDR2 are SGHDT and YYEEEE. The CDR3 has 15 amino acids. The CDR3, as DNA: TGTGCCAGCACTCAGGCGGTAGGGGGCGCAGGGACCCAGTACTTC. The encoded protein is CASTQAVGGAGTQYF.

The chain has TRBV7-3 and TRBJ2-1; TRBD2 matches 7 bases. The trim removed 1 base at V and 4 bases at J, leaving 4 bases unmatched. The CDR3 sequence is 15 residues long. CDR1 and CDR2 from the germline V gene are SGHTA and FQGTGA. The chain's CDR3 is CASSLIGGRYNEQFF. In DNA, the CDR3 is TGTGCCAGCAGCTTAATTGGCGGGAGATACAATGAGCAGTTCTTC.

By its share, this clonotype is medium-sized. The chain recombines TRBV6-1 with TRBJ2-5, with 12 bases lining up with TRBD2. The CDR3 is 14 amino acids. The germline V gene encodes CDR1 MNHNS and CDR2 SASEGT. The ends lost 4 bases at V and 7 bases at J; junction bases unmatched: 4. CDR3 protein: CASSGSSGGGTQYF. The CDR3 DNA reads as TGTGCCAGCAGTGGCTCTAGCGGGGGGGGGACCCAGTACTTC.

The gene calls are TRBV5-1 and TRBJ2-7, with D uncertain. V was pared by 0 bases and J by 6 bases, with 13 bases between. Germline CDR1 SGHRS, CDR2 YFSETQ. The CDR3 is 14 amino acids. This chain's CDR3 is CASSLGAMRREQYF. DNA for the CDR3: TGCGCCAGCAGCTTGGGAGCGATGCGGCGCGAGCAGTACTTC.

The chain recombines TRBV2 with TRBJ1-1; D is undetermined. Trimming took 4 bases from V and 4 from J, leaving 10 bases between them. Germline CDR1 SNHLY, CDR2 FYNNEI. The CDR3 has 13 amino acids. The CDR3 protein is CASSVLGFTEAFF. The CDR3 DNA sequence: TGTGCCAGCAGTGTTTTGGGTTTCACTGAAGCTTTCTTT.

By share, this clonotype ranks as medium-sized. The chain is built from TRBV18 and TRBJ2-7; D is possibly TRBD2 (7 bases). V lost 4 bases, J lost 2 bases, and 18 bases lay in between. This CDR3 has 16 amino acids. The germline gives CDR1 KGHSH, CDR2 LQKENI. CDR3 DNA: TGTGCCAGCTCACTGGTGGGGGGGCCCCCCCCCTACGAGCAGTACTTC. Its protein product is CASSLVGGPPPYEQYF.

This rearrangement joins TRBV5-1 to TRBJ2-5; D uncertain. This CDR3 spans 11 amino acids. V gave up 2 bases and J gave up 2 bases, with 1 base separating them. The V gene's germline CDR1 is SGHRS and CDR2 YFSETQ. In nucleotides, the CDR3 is TGCGCCAGCAGCTTACAAGAGACCCAGTACTTC. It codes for CASSLQETQYF.

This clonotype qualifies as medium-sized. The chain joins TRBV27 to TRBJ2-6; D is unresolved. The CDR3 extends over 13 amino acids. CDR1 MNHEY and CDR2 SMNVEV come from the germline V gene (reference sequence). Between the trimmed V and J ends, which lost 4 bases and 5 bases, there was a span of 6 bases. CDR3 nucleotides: TGTGCCAGCAGTTCAGACAGGGCCAACGTCCTGACTTTC. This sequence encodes CASSSDRANVLTF. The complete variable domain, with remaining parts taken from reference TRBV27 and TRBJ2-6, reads EAQVTQNPRYLITVTGKKLTVTCSQNMNHEYMSWYRQDPGLGLRQIYYSMNVEVTDKGDVPEGYKVSRKEKRNFPLILESPSPNQTSLYFCASSSDRANVLTFGAGSRLTVL.

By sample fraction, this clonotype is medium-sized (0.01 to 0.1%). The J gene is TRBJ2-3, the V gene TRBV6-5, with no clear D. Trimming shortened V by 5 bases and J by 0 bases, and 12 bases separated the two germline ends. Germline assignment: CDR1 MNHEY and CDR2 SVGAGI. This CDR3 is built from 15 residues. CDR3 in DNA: TGTGCCAGCAGTAGCCGGGCCGATAGCACAGATACGCAGTATTTT. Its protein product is CASSSRADSTDTQYF.

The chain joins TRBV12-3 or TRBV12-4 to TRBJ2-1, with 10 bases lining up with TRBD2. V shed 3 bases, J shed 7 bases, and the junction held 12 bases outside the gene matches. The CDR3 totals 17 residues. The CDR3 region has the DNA TGTGCCAGCAGTTTTGCAACAAGCGGGGGGGCCGGGAATGAGCAGTTCTTC. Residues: CASSFATSGGAGNEQFF.